This T cell receptor (beta chain) came from a study of blood T cell repertoires in COVID-19. This clone has more than one count but fewer than ten. The CDR3 is 13 residues long. Germline values: CDR1 MDHEN, CDR2 SYDVKM. The V end was cut by 6 bases, the J end by 5 bases, with 13 bases between. Those enrolled, adults aged roughly 18 to 90 years, came from about 24 US areas. Data came from immunoSEQ multiplex PCR; TCRdb stores just in-frame clones and leaves some out. The sample includes more than 200,000 clones, 75% to 90% of them seen just once. This sequence was found in a woman in her twenties or thirties who had recovered from COVID-19. Sequenced sample: PBMCs or T cells enriched from blood (not recorded which). The rearrangement links TRBV28 to TRBJ1-2, with D hard to call. CDR3 protein: CASSAPGKYGYTF. As DNA, the CDR3 is TGTGCCAGCAGCGCTCCGGGGAAATATGGCTACACCTTC.